These T cell receptor beta chains were read from a single sample in a study of CD8+CD57+ T cells in acquired aplastic anemia. TCRdb called the reads again in MiXCR, with one record for every CDR3 protein. This sample carries 200,000 to 250,000 distinct CDR3 sequences, 30% to 35% of them seen once, and the ten largest clones take around 1.1%. What was sequenced was sorted CD4+, CD8+, or CD8+CD57+ T cells (not recorded which) from PBMCs. All receptors derive from a human donor in good health, serving as a control. Both conserved end residues are part of each CDR3. Fields, in order: clone size, D gene, V gene, J gene, CDR3 protein, CDR3 DNA. The D gene is left open where the match is weak. Size tells how often a clone was seen (once, few, many) or the class of an expanded clone, and some rows leave it out.

many	.	TRBV3-1	TRBJ2-7	CASSQGGEQYF	TGTGCCAGCAGCCAGGGGGGAGAGCAGTACTTC
.	.	TRBV5-1	TRBJ2-3	CASSLSSNADTQYF	TGCGCCAGCAGCTTGTCCAGCAACGCAGATACGCAGTATTTT
.	.	TRBV24-1	TRBJ2-3	CATGQTSTDTQYF	TGTGCCACCGGACAGACTAGCACAGATACGCAGTATTTT
.	TRBD1	TRBV2	TRBJ2-7	CASVRDRGSAYEQYF	TGTGCCAGCGTCCGGGACAGGGGGTCTGCCTACGAGCAGTACTTC
few	.	TRBV2	TRBJ1-1	CASSASRGGDTEAFF	TGTGCCAGCAGTGCCTCCCGGGGGGGTGACACTGAAGCTTTCTTT
.	TRBD1	TRBV2	TRBJ2-5	CASSYRGETQYF	TGTGCCAGCAGTTACAGGGGGGAGACCCAGTACTTC
.	TRBD1	TRBV2	TRBJ1-5	CAGSSRTGRPQPQHF	TGTGCCGGCAGTTCCCGGACAGGGCGTCCCCAGCCCCAGCATTTT
.	TRBD1	TRBV19	TRBJ1-2	CASSAQGGYGYTF	TGTGCCAGTAGCGCCCAGGGGGGCTATGGCTACACCTTC
many	.	TRBV6-1	TRBJ2-7	CASSPRLDSYEQYF	TGTGCCAGCAGCCCGAGACTAGATTCCTACGAGCAGTACTTC
once	.	TRBV2	TRBJ2-2	CASRAGNTGELFF	TGTGCCAGCAGGGCAGGGAACACCGGGGAGCTGTTTTTT
few	.	TRBV30	TRBJ2-7	CAWSVEGRLLVAEQYF	TGTGCCTGGAGTGTAGAGGGGAGACTCCTGGTTGCCGAGCAGTACTTC
few	TRBD2	TRBV6-1	TRBJ2-5	CASSEPGLAGKGETQYF	TGTGCCAGCAGTGAACCGGGACTAGCGGGAAAGGGAGAGACCCAGTACTTC
.	.	TRBV7-3	TRBJ1-2	CASSHDVGQGGWDGYTF	TGTGCCAGCAGCCATGATGTAGGGCAGGGAGGTTGGGATGGCTACACCTTC
.	.	TRBV19	TRBJ1-6	CASSTGENSPLHF	TGTGCCAGTAGTACGGGCGAAAATTCACCCCTCCACTTT
.	.	TRBV2	TRBJ2-5	CASSSPGQGQETQYF	TGTGCCAGCAGTTCACCGGGACAAGGACAAGAGACCCAGTACTTC
.	.	TRBV7-9	TRBJ1-6	CASSALQDGGPLHF	TGTGCCAGCAGTGCTCTCCAGGACGGGGGACCCCTCCACTTT
many	TRBD1	TRBV7-9	TRBJ1-6	CASSSPGQGVPLHF	TGTGCCAGCAGCTCGCCCGGACAGGGGGTTCCCCTCCACTTT
many	.	TRBV19	TRBJ1-4	CASSIDLSEKLFF	TGTGCCAGTAGTATAGATTTGAGTGAAAAACTGTTTTTT
.	TRBD1	TRBV2	TRBJ1-2	CASSEQGAAGNTF	TGTGCCAGCAGCGAACAGGGGGCGGCTGGAAACACCTTC
many	TRBD1	TRBV29-1	TRBJ1-4	CSVLRTGFNEKLFF	TGCAGCGTTCTCCGGACAGGGTTTAATGAAAAACTGTTTTTT
.	.	TRBV4-1	TRBJ2-1	CASSQGRIGGTDEQFF	TGCGCCAGCAGCCAAGGGCGGATTGGCGGGACCGATGAGCAGTTCTTC
.	.	TRBV24-1	TRBJ2-7	CATSGLRSYEQYF	TGTGCCACCAGTGGTTTGCGCAGTTACGAGCAGTACTTC
many	.	TRBV10-3	TRBJ2-3	CAISGPHQGLIDTQYF	TGTGCCATCAGTGGGCCCCACCAGGGCCTTATTGATACGCAGTATTTT
many	TRBD1	TRBV4-1	TRBJ1-2	CASSQGQGFMFGYTF	TGCGCCAGCAGCCAAGGACAGGGATTTATGTTTGGCTACACCTTC
few	.	TRBV29-1	TRBJ1-1	CSLARGGDTEAFF	TGCAGCTTAGCCCGGGGTGGTGACACTGAAGCTTTCTTT
.	.	TRBV18	TRBJ1-6	CASSPPGGDPPLHF	TGTGCCAGCTCACCTCCTGGGGGAGACCCACCCCTCCACTTT
many	.	TRBV11-2	TRBJ1-1	CASSSTTVAEAFF	TGTGCCAGCAGCTCCACGACGGTGGCTGAAGCTTTCTTT
many	.	TRBV5-1	TRBJ2-7	CASSRRDGADFWYF	TGCGCCAGCAGCCGACGGGACGGAGCCGATTTCTGGTACTTC
many	TRBD1	TRBV4-1	TRBJ1-2	CASSQAEQGDSRGYTF	TGCGCCAGCAGCCAAGCGGAACAGGGGGACAGCCGTGGCTACACCTTC
.	TRBD1	TRBV5-4	TRBJ1-2	CASSLTGGGGYGYTF	TGTGCCAGCAGCCTAACAGGGGGCGGGGGGTATGGCTACACCTTC
.	.	TRBV5-1	TRBJ2-7	CASSLSGQSTYEQYF	TGCGCCAGCAGCTTGTCCGGACAGAGTACCTACGAGCAGTACTTC
.	.	TRBV5-1	TRBJ2-1	CASSLEGHYNEQFF	TGCGCCAGCAGCTTGGAGGGGCACTACAATGAGCAGTTCTTC
.	TRBD1	TRBV24-1	TRBJ1-5	CATSTGGTNQPQHF	TGTGCCACGTCTACAGGGGGCACGAATCAGCCCCAGCATTTT
few	.	TRBV5-4	TRBJ2-2	CASSLAGMGELFF	TGTGCCAGCAGCTTGGCAGGGATGGGGGAGCTGTTTTTT
.	.	TRBV9	TRBJ1-4	CARGVGRGTNEKLFF	TGTGCCCGCGGCGTAGGTCGGGGGACTAATGAAAAACTGTTTTTT
.	.	TRBV24-1	TRBJ1-5	CATSARQSQPQHF	TGTGCCACCAGTGCCCGACAGTCACAGCCCCAGCATTTT
.	TRBD2	TRBV4-1	TRBJ2-1	CASSQPLAGGTNEQFF	TGCGCCAGCAGCCAGCCACTAGCGGGAGGGACCAATGAGCAGTTCTTC
.	.	TRBV7-8	TRBJ2-1	CASSLALYEQFF	TGTGCCAGCAGCCTAGCGCTCTATGAGCAGTTCTTC
.	.	TRBV19	TRBJ1-3	CASSIVTPTAGNTIYF	TGTGCCAGTAGTATAGTGACCCCTACGGCAGGAAACACCATATATTTT
many	TRBD1	TRBV9	TRBJ1-1	CASSVDRLSTEAFF	TGTGCCAGCAGCGTGGACAGGTTGAGCACTGAAGCTTTCTTT